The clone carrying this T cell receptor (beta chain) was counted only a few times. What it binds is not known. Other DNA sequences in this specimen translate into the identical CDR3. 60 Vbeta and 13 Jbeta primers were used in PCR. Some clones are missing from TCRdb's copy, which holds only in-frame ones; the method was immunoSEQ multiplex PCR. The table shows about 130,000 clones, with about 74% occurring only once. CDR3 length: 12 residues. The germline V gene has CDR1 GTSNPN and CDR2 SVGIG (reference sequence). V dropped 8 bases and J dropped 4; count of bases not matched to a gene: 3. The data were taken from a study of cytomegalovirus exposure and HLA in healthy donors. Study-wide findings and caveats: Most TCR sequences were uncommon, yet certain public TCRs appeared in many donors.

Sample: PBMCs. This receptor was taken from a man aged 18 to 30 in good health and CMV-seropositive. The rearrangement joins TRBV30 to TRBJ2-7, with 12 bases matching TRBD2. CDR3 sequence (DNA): TGTGCCCGAGGACTAGCGGGGTACGAGCAGTACTTC. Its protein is CARGLAGYEQYF.